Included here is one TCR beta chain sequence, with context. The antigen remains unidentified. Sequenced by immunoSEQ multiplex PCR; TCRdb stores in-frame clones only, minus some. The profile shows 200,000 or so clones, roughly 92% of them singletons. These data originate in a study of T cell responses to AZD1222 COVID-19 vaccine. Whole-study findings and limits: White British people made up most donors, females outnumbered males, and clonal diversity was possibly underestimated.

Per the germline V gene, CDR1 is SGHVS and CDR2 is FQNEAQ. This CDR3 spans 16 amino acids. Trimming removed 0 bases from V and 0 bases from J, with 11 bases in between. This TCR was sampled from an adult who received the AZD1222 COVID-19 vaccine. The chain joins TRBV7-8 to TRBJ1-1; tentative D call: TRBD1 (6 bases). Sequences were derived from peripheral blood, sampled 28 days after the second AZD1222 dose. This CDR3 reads CASSLATGTLNTEAFF. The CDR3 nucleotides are TGTGCCAGCAGCTTAGCTACCGGGACATTGAACACTGAAGCTTTCTTT.